The sequence of this T cell receptor beta chain was determined in a study of CD8 T cells in Susac syndrome. Random-hexamer reverse transcription was applied to about 0.5 to 1 ug RNA. TCRdb passed the immunoSEQ multiplex PCR reads through MiXCR, listing each CDR3 protein once. The sample includes 140,000 to 150,000 distinct CDR3 sequences, approximately 94% of them seen just once. The sample taken for sequencing was CD4+ T cells from PBMCs. The source is a human donor in good health.

The CDR3 coding sequence is TGTGCCAGCAGCCTGCCCCGACAGGGGCTGAATGAGCAGTTCTTC. Translating it yields CASSLPRQGLNEQFF. V usage is TRBV5-4 and J usage is TRBJ2-1; 8 positions match TRBD1. The CDR3 sequence is 15 residues long. J gave up 7 bases and V 4 bases, and 10 bases lay outside the gene matches. Germline-derived CDR1 and CDR2 are SGHNT and YYREEE (reference sequence).